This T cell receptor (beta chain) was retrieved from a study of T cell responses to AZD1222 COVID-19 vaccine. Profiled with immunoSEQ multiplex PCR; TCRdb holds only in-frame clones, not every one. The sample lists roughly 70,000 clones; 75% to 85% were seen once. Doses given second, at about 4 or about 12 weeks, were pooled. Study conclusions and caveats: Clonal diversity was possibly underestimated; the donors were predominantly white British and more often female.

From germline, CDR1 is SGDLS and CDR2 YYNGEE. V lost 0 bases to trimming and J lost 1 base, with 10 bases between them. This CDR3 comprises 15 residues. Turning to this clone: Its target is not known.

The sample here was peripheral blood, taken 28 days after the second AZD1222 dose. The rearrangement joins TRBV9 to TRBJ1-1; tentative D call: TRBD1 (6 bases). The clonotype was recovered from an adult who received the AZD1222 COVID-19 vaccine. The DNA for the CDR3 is TGTGCCAGCAGCGTAGGGGCAGGGGCGAACACTGAAGCTTTCTTT. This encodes CASSVGAGANTEAFF.